The clone carrying this T cell receptor (beta chain) was recorded a few times. The source of the sample is a study of control samples from healthy donors and cancer patients. This CDR3 spans 14 amino acids. V was shortened by 10 bases and J by 4 bases, with 20 bases between the two germline ends. Germline assignment: CDR1 LNHDA and CDR2 SQIVND (reference sequence). TCRdb keeps only in-frame clones here, not all; method: immunoSEQ multiplex PCR. The sample yields about 160,000 clones, about 93% seen once. The source material was blood. The sequence came from a woman aged 25 to 45 in good health. The chain joins TRBV19 to TRBJ2-7; D call uncertain. The CDR3 loop reads CATAEAPSTYEQYF. The CDR3 DNA follows: TGTGCCACCGCAGAAGCCCCTTCCACATACGAGCAGTACTTC.